One sample yielded the 5 T cell receptor beta chains listed below, sequenced in a study of cytomegalovirus exposure and HLA in healthy donors. Both 60 Vbeta primers and 13 Jbeta primers went into the PCR. Repertoires were generated with immunoSEQ multiplex PCR, while TCRdb's copy carries only in-frame clones and drops some. The table has about 140,000 clones, roughly 78% seen once; the top ten hold around 3%. Specimen: PBMCs. These TCRs come from a man between 18 and 35 years old in good health and CMV-seropositive.

This clone was detected only a few times. The chain joins TRBV11-3 to TRBJ2-2; D gene unclear. With 5 bases removed from V and 5 bases from J, the gap between germline ends came to 12 bases. The CDR3 runs 14 residues. CDR1 SGHNT and CDR2 YENEEA come from the germline V gene. The CDR3 loop is CASSPDTVTGELFF. CDR3 in DNA: TGTGCCAGCAGCCCCGACACGGTTACCGGGGAGCTGTTTTTT.

The chain couples TRBV10-2 to TRBJ2-1; a weak D match, TRBD2 (7 bases). The CDR3 covers 15 residues. Germline assignment: CDR1 WSHSY and CDR2 SAAADI. With 0 bases removed from V and 10 bases from J, the gap between germline ends came to 16 bases. CDR3 region: CASSESGGVAREQFF. DNA for the CDR3: TGCGCCAGCAGTGAGTCAGGGGGGGTGGCAAGGGAGCAGTTCTTC.

This clone was seen a few times. A far larger clone is one nucleotide away, so this likely arose from a read error. CDR3 loop: CASSTIGTVNEQYF. The DNA of the CDR3 is TGTGCCAGCAGCACCATCGGGACAGTTAATGAGCAGTACTTC. The rearrangement joins TRBV6-5 to TRBJ2-7, with 7 bases aligning to TRBD1. The CDR3 has 14 residues. The trim removed 6 bases at V and 7 bases at J, leaving 12 bases unmatched. Germline V gene lookup returns CDR1 MNHEY and CDR2 SVGAGI.

This clone was counted once. V usage is TRBV9 and J usage is TRBJ2-7; possible D gene TRBD2, 5 bases. From germline, CDR1 is SGDLS and CDR2 YYNGEE. V was pared by 1 base and J by 5 bases, with 16 bases between. CDR3 length: 15 residues. The CDR3 DNA is TGTGCCAGCAGCGTACAGGACTTATCTTGGGACGAGCAGTACTTC. Translation gives CASSVQDLSWDEQYF.

The chain is built from TRBV29-1 and TRBJ1-1, with D unclear. V was shortened by 6 bases and J by 1 base, with 12 bases between the two germline ends. CDR1 is SQVTM and CDR2 is ANQGSEA in the germline V gene. The CDR3 covers 13 residues. Written as DNA, the CDR3 is TGCAGCGTGCACGTAATGGCGAACACTGAAGCTTTCTTT. Its translation is CSVHVMANTEAFF. The full variable domain, in which reference TRBV29-1 and TRBJ1-1 provide the parts outside the CDR3, is SAVISQKPSRDICQRGTSLTIQCQVDSQVTMMFWYRQQPGQSLTLIATANQGSEATYESGFVIDKFPISRPNLTFSTLTVSNMSPEDSSIYLCSVHVMANTEAFFGQGTRLTVV.